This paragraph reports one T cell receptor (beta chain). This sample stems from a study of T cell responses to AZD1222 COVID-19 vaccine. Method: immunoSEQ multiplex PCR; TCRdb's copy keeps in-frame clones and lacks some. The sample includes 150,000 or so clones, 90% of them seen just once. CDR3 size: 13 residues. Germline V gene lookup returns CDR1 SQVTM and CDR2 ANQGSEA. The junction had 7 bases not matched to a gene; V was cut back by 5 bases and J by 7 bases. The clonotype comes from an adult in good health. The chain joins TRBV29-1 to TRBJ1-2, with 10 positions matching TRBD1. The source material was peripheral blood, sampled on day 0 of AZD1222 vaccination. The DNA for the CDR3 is TGCAGCGTTTCGGTCGGGACAGGGGTTGGCTACACCTTC. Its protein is CSVSVGTGVGYTF. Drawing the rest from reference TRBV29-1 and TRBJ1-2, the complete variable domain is SAVISQKPSRDICQRGTSLTIQCQVDSQVTMMFWYRQQPGQSLTLIATANQGSEATYESGFVIDKFPISRPNLTFSTLTVSNMSPEDSSIYLCSVSVGTGVGYTFGSGTRLTVV.